Presented here are 11 T cell receptor beta chains from one specimen sequenced in a study of T-cell memory formation after mild COVID-19. Each CDR3 protein is one row after TCRdb ran MiXCR on the 5' RACE reads. The sample carries roughly 450,000 distinct CDR3 sequences, 15% to 20% recorded once. Input material: PBMCs or a T cell subset sorted from them (not recorded which). The receptor source for this set is an adult woman who had mild COVID-19 (a few samples of this study predate the infection). Cell type and time point are not known.

The J gene is TRBJ2-7, the V gene TRBV4-1, with 11 bases that match TRBD2. The germline V gene has CDR1 MGHRA and CDR2 YSYEKL. The CDR3 is 20 residues long. With V trimmed by 0 bases and J by 3 bases, 16 bases remained unmatched. The CDR3 coding sequence is TGCGCCAGCAGCCAAGAATCCCTAGCGGGGGGTTCAACTTACTTCTACGAGCAGTACTTC. Protein: CASSQESLAGGSTYFYEQYF.

This chain connects TRBV30 to TRBJ1-1, with D maybe TRBD1 (6 bases). CDR1 is GTSNPN and CDR2 is SVGIG in the germline V gene (reference sequence). This CDR3 comprises 13 residues. Trimming took 7 bases from V and 1 from J, leaving 13 bases between them. The CDR3, as DNA: TGTGCCTCACCCCCGACAGGGAACACTGAAGCTTTCTTT. It yields the protein CASPPTGNTEAFF.

V and J are TRBV5-4 and TRBJ2-1; the match to TRBD1 covers 10 bases. Per germline, CDR1 SGHNT and CDR2 YYREEE (reference sequence). The CDR3 is 15 amino acids. V lost 3 bases, J lost 8 bases, and 8 bases stayed unmatched. The CDR3 loop is CASSYSTGGKDEQFF. DNA for the CDR3: TGTGCCAGCAGCTACTCGACAGGGGGCAAGGATGAGCAGTTCTTC.

V usage is TRBV7-6 and J usage is TRBJ2-3; D unclear. This CDR3 is built from 15 residues. Trimming cost V 0 bases and J 1 base, with 8 bases left between them. CDR1 is SGHVS and CDR2 is FNYEAQ in the germline V gene. The CDR3: CASSLALPGTDTQYF. As DNA, the CDR3 is TGTGCCAGCAGCTTAGCGTTACCTGGCACAGATACGCAGTATTTT.

The chain is built from TRBV6-1 and TRBJ2-7; the D is unclear. Trimming took off 6 bases at V and 6 bases at J, with 6 bases between the two ends. The CDR3 totals 10 residues. Per germline, CDR1 MNHNS and CDR2 SASEGT. The CDR3 loop is CASRSVEQYF. For the CDR3, the DNA is TGTGCCAGCAGGAGTGTCGAGCAGTACTTC.

This clonotype was counted a few times. CDR3 coding DNA: TGCAGTGCGACGTCAGTCGGGGGTAGACCCTACGAGCAGTACTTC. This sequence encodes CSATSVGGRPYEQYF. The chain joins TRBV20-1 to TRBJ2-7, with D perhaps TRBD2 (6 bases). Germline V gene data show CDR1 as DFQATT and CDR2 as SNEGSKA (reference sequence). The CDR3 covers 15 residues. Trimming pared 6 bases from V and 2 bases from J, leaving 20 bases between.

The chain carries TRBV7-8 and TRBJ2-3, with D hard to call. Germline V CDR1 and CDR2: SGHVS, FQNEAQ. The CDR3 is 16 residues long. The ends were cut back, 3 bases at V and 0 bases at J, with 13 bases in the middle. In DNA, the CDR3 is TGTGCCAGCAGCTTCAGACGGTACAGTAGCACAGATACGCAGTATTTT. Its translation: CASSFRRYSSTDTQYF.

The chain joins TRBV7-6 to TRBJ2-1; 8 bases are a match to TRBD2. In germline, CDR1 is SGHVS, CDR2 FNYEAQ. With 5 bases clipped from V and 5 bases from J, the junction kept 11 bases outside the gene matches. This CDR3 is built from 16 residues. The CDR3 loop reads CASSRQRERVNNEQFF. For the CDR3, the DNA is TGTGCCAGCAGCCGTCAGCGGGAGAGGGTAAACAATGAGCAGTTCTTC.

The rearrangement links TRBV7-2 to TRBJ2-7, with D perhaps given as TRBD1 or TRBD2 (5 bases each). The V gene's germline CDR1 is SGHTA and CDR2 FQGNSA. CDR3 length equals 14 residues. Trimming took off 4 bases at V and 1 base at J, with 11 bases between the two ends. The chain's CDR3 is CASSYGDLSYEQYF. CDR3 DNA: TGTGCCAGCAGCTACGGGGACCTTTCCTACGAGCAGTACTTC.

The chain couples TRBV5-1 to TRBJ2-7; tentatively, D is TRBD2 (5 bases). Germline lookup yields CDR1 SGHRS and CDR2 YFSETQ. V lost 2 bases and J lost 5, with 14 bases in between. The CDR3 length is 14 residues. CDR3 sequence reads: CASSFGTREHEQYF. Written as DNA, the CDR3 is TGCGCCAGCAGCTTTGGTACGAGGGAGCACGAGCAGTACTTC. Full variable domain (rest looked up from reference TRBV5-1 and TRBJ2-7): KAGVTQTPRYLIKTRGQQVTLSCSPISGHRSVSWYQQTPGQGLQFLFEYFSETQRNKGNFPGRFSGRQFSNSRSEMNVSTLELGDSALYLCASSFGTREHEQYFGPGTRLTVT.

This chain joins TRBV4-1 and TRBJ2-2, with a possible D match to TRBD1 (6 bases). This CDR3 is 18 amino acids long. Trimming removed 0 bases from V and 6 bases from J, with 20 bases in between. From germline, CDR1 is MGHRA and CDR2 YSYEKL. The CDR3 sequence is CASSQDLGGRGNAGELFF. DNA for the CDR3: TGCGCCAGCAGCCAAGATTTAGGGGGTCGGGGAAACGCCGGGGAGCTGTTTTTT.